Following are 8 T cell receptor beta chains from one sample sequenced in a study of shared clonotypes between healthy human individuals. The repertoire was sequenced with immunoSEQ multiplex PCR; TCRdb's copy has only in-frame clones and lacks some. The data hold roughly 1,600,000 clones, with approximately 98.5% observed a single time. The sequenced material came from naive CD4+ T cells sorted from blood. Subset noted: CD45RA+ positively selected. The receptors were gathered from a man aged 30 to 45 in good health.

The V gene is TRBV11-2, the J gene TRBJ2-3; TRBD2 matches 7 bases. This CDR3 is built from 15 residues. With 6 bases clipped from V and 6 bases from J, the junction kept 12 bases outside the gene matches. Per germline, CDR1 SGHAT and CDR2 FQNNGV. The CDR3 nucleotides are TGTGCCAGCAGTGATGACTGGCGGGAGAGGGATACGCAGTATTTT. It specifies CASSDDWRERDTQYF.

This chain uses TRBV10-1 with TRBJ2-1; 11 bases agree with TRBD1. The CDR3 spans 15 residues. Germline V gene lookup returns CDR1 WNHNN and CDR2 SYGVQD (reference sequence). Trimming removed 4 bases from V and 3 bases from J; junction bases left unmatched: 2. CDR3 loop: CASSAGTGGYNEQFF. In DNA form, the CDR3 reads TGCGCCAGCAGTGCCGGGACAGGGGGCTACAATGAGCAGTTCTTC.

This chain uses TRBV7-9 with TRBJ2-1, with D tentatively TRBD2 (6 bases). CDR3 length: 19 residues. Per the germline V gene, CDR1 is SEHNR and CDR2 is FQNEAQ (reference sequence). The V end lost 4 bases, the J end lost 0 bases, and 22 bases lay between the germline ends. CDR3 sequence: CASSSPWPSSVSSYNEQFF. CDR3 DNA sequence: TGTGCCAGCAGCTCCCCCTGGCCCTCTAGCGTTAGCTCCTACAATGAGCAGTTCTTC.

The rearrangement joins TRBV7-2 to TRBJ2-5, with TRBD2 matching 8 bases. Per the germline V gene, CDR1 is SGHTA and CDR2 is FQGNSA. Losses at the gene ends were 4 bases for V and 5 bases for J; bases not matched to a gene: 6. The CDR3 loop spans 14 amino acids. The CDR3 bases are TGTGCCAGCAGCTATATAGCGGGGCCGGAGACCCAGTACTTC. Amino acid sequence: CASSYIAGPETQYF. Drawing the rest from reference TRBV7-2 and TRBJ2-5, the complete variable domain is GAGVSQSPSNKVTEKGKDVELRCDPISGHTALYWYRQSLGQGLEFLIYFQGNSAPDKSGLPSDRFSAERTGGSVSTLTIQRTQQEDSAVYLCASSYIAGPETQYFGPGTRLLVL.

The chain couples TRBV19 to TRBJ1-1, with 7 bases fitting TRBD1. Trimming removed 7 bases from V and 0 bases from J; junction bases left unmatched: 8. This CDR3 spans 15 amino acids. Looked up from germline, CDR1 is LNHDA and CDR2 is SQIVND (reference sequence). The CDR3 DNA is TGTGCCAGTAAAACGGGACAGACGATGAACACTGAAGCTTTCTTT. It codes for CASKTGQTMNTEAFF.

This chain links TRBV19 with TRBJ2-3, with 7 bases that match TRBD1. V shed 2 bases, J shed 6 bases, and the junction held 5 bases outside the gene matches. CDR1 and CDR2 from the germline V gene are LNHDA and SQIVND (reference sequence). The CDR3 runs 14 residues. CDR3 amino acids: CASSISTGADTQYF. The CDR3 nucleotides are TGTGCCAGTAGTATAAGCACAGGGGCCGATACGCAGTATTTT.

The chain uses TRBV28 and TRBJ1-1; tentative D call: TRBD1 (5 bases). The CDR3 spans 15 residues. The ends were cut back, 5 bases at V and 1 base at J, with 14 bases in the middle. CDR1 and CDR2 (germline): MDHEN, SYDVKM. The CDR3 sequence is CASSGTLRTNTEAFF. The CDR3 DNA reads TGTGCCAGCAGTGGGACCCTCAGAACGAACACTGAAGCTTTCTTT.

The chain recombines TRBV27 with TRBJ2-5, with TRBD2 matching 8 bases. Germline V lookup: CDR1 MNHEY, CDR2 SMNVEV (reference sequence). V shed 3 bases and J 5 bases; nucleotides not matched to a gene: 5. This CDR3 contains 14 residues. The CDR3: CASSFSGSRETQYF. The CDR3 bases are TGTGCCAGCAGTTTCAGCGGGAGTAGGGAGACCCAGTACTTC.